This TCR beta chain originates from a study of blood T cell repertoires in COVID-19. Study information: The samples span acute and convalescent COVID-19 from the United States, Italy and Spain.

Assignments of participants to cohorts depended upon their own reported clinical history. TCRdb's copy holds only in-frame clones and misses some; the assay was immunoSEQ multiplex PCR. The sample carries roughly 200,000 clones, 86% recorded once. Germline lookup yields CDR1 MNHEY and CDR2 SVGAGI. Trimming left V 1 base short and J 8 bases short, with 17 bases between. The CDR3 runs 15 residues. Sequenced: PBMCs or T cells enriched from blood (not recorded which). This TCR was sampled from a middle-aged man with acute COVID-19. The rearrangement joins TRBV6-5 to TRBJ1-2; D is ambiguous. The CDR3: CASSYYPSLTHGYTF. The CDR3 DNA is TGTGCCAGCAGTTACTATCCCTCTCTAACCCACGGCTACACCTTC.